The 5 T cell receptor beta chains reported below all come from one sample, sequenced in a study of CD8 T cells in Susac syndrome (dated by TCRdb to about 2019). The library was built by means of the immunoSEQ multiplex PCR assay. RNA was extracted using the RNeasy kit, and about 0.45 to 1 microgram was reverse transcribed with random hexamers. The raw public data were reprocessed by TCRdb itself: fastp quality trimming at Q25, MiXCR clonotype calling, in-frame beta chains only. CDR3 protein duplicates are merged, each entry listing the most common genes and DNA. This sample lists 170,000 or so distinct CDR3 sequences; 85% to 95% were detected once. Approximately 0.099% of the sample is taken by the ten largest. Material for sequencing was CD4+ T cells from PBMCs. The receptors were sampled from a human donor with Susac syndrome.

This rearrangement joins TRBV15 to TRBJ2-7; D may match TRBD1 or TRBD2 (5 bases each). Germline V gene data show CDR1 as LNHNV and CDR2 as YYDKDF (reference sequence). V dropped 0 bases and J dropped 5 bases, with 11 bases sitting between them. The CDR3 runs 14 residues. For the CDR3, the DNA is TGTGCCACCAGCAGAGATGTGGTGGGGGACGAGCAGTACTTC. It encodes CATSRDVVGDEQYF. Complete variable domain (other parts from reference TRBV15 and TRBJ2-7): DAMVIQNPRYQVTQFGKPVTLSCSQTLNHNVMYWYQQKSSQAPKLLFHYYDKDFNNEADTPDNFQSRRPNTSFCFLDIRSPGLGDTAMYLCATSRDVVGDEQYFGPGTRLTVT.

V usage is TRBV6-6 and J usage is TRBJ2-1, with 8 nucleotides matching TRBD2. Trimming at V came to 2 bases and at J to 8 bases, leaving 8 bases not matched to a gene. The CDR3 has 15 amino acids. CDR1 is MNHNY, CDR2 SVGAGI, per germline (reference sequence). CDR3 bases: TGTGCCAGCAGTTACAAGCGGGGGCTTTTCGATGAGCAGTTCTTC. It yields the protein CASSYKRGLFDEQFF.

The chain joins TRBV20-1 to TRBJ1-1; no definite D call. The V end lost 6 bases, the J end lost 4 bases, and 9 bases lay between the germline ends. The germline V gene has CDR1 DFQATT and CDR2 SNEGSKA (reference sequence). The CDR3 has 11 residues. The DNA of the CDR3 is TGCAGTGCCGTACAGATCACTGAAGCTTTCTTT. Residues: CSAVQITEAFF.

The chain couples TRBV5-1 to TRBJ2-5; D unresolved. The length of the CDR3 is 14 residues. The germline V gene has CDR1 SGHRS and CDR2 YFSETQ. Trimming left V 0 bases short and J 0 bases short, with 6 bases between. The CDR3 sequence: CASSLGQHQETQYF. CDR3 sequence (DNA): TGCGCCAGCAGCTTGGGACAACACCAAGAGACCCAGTACTTC.

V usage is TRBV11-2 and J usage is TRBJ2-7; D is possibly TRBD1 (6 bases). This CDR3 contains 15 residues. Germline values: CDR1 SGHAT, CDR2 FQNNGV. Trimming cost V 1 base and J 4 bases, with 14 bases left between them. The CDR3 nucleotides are TGTGCCAGCAGCTTAGGCCGGACAGTACAATACGAGCAGTACTTC. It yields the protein CASSLGRTVQYEQYF.